This entry concerns a single T cell receptor beta chain. What it binds is unknown. The junction departs from the called germline gene at one end, perhaps through a read error. These data are taken from a study of beta chain features in type 1 diabetes. Whole-study results and caveats: Insertion counts at VDJ junctions were lower in type 1 diabetes patients, who also showed more deletions there. Type 1 diabetes patients had TCRB CDR3s that were shorter (moderately but significantly so) in all four CD4+ subsets.

CDR3 size: 16 residues. Germline V gene lookup returns CDR1 LNHNV and CDR2 YYDKDF (reference sequence). The investigators reverse transcribed all of the isolated RNA, so they sequenced expressed TCRB transcripts. Sequencing was performed with immunoSEQ multiplex PCR; in TCRdb, only in-frame clones are kept and a portion is missing. This sample has about 210,000 clones, with approximately 11% found just once. One heparinised blood draw averaging roughly 120 mL was given by each donor. This chain uses TRBV15 with TRBJ2-2; no clear D gene. Sequencing was done on a sample of central memory CD4+ T cells from blood. The TCR was taken from a man younger than 30 in good health. The CDR3: CATSRDHGANTGELFF. The CDR3 bases are TGTGCCACCAGCAGAGATCACGGAGCGAATACCGGGGAGCTGTTTTTT.